This TCR beta chain was recovered during a study of blood T cell repertoires in COVID-19. Study-level information: Sources were T cells, B-cell-depleted T cells, or PBMCs; the material itself was cDNA or gDNA.

The data were produced by immunoSEQ multiplex PCR, yet TCRdb's version contains in-frame clones alone and is incomplete. This sample has over 8,500 clones; 88% occur once, and the top ten carry approximately 4.3%. Germline CDR1 and CDR2: LNHDA and SQIVND (reference sequence). V gave up 3 bases and J gave up 10 bases, with 19 bases separating them. This CDR3 has 15 residues. The V and J genes are TRBV19 and TRBJ1-5, with D maybe TRBD1 (6 bases). Sequenced: peripheral blood. The source is a human donor in a cohort sampled during active COVID-19. The CDR3 DNA reads as TGTGCCAGTAGTATCGGGCAGGGGCTAACGGATCCCCAGCATTTT. Protein product: CASSIGQGLTDPQHF.